This T cell receptor (beta chain) was found in a study of T cell repertoires in cytomegalovirus infection. Across the whole study: Both recently identified HLA-C-restricted and well-studied HLA-B-restricted CMV epitopes were used in the study. Carrying CMV and the relevant HLA type showed in public TCR beta signatures.

The CDR3 consists of 14 residues. Between the trimmed V and J ends, which lost 3 bases and 3 bases, there was a span of 11 bases. The germline V gene encodes CDR1 MGHDK and CDR2 SYGVNS. TCRdb independently ran MiXCR on the reads; one entry per CDR3 protein. The sample gives roughly 570,000 distinct CDR3 sequences, 40% of which show up once; 48% is in the top ten. As to this clonotype: The antigen is unknown.

Whole-study findings and limits: Public TCR beta family frequency separated CMV-and-HLA carriers, including in an independent cohort.

V and J are TRBV25-1 and TRBJ1-2; D is unclear. The sequence was obtained from a human donor in good health (CMV status not recorded). Some clones in this sample may be carry-over from other donors' samples. This specimen was cultured PBMCs, taken from culture after CMV antigen stimulation. CDR3 residues: CASSDWEVDYGYTF. The CDR3, as DNA: TGTGCCAGCAGTGATTGGGAGGTGGACTATGGCTACACCTTC.